The rows below give T cell receptor beta chains drawn from one sample of a study of blood T cell repertoires in COVID-19. Only in-frame clones appear in the TCRdb table, and some are missing; sequencing was by immunoSEQ multiplex PCR. The data show about 160,000 clones, with 70% to 80% seen just once and roughly 8.4% held by the top ten. Sequencing was carried out using peripheral blood. These receptors came from a man aged 55 to 69 with acute or convalescent COVID-19. CDR3s include the opening cysteine and the closing phenylalanine or tryptophan. Each record gives: clone size, J gene, V gene, D gene, CDR3 DNA, CDR3 protein. The D gene is left open where the match is weak. For some rows the clone size is stated as once, few or many, or as a class when expanded; others skip it.

>.|TRBJ2-2|TRBV5-4|TRBD1
TGTGCCAGCAGCGACAGGGGCGACGGGGAGCTGTTTTTT
CASSDRGDGELFF
>.|TRBJ1-6|TRBV4-3|.
TGCGCCAGCAGCCATGGACAGAATTCACCCCTCCACTTT
CASSHGQNSPLHF
>.|TRBJ1-1|TRBV10-3|.
TGTGCCATCAGTGGACGGGGGGATATGAACACTGAAGCTTTCTTT
CAISGRGDMNTEAFF
>.|TRBJ2-5|TRBV5-1|TRBD1
TGCGCCAGCAGCTTGGTTGGGACAGAAGAGACCCAGTACTTC
CASSLVGTEETQYF
>.|TRBJ2-5|TRBV19|TRBD2
TGTGCCAGTAGTATACTGCTAGCGGGGGGCGGAGAGACCCAGTACTTC
CASSILLAGGGETQYF
>.|TRBJ2-7|TRBV19|TRBD1
TGTGCCAGTAGTTTCCAGGACAGGGCTCACGAGCAGTACTTC
CASSFQDRAHEQYF
>.|TRBJ2-5|TRBV29-1|TRBD1
TGCAGCGTCGACCCGGGACAGGGGGCGTGGGAGACCCAGTACTTC
CSVDPGQGAWETQYF
>once|TRBJ1-6|TRBV18|TRBD1
TGTGCCAGCTCGCTCGGACAGGGCGGTTCACCCCTCCACTTT
CASSLGQGGSPLHF
>.|TRBJ2-7|TRBV25-1|TRBD1
TGTGCCAGTTGGACAGGGGTAGGAGAGCAGTACTTC
CASWTGVGEQYF
>.|TRBJ1-1|TRBV9|.
TGTGCCAGCAGGACAGGAGAGGGGGCTGAAGCTTTCTTT
CASRTGEGAEAFF
>.|TRBJ2-3|TRBV5-6|.
TGTGCCAGCAGCTTGGGAACTAGCCCTCGGGGAGATACGCAGTATTTT
CASSLGTSPRGDTQYF
>.|TRBJ2-3|TRBV29-1|.
TGCAGCTTCAACCCTAGCGGCACAGATACGCAGTATTTT
CSFNPSGTDTQYF
>.|TRBJ2-7|TRBV18|.
TGTGCCAGCTCACCAGAACAGGGTTACGAGCAGTACTTC
CASSPEQGYEQYF
>.|TRBJ1-2|TRBV29-1|.
TGCAGCGTTGAAAGGAGTAACTATGGCTACACCTTC
CSVERSNYGYTF
>few|TRBJ2-1|TRBV4-1|TRBD1
TGCGCCAGCAGGCATACGGAGGGACAGGGCTACAATGAGCAGTTCTTC
CASRHTEGQGYNEQFF
>.|TRBJ2-3|TRBV19|TRBD2
TGTGCCAGTAGTCTTCAGCGGGGGACCACAGATACGCAGTATTTT
CASSLQRGTTDTQYF
>.|TRBJ2-1|TRBV24-1|.
TGTGCCACCAGTGATTCCCGGGGGACCTACAATGAGCAGTTCTTC
CATSDSRGTYNEQFF
>.|TRBJ1-4|TRBV9|TRBD1
TGTGCCAGCAGCGTAGGGACAGGGACTGGAAAACTGTTTTTT
CASSVGTGTGKLFF
>.|TRBJ1-2|TRBV19|.
TGTGCCAAAGGGGCAGCAAAGAATTATGGCTACACCTTC
CAKGAAKNYGYTF
>few|TRBJ2-7|TRBV5-1|TRBD1
TGCGCCAGCAGCTTAACACAGGGGGAAGTTTACGAGCAGTACTTC
CASSLTQGEVYEQYF
>.|TRBJ2-1|TRBV7-3|TRBD1
TGTGCCAGCAGCTTAAGGCGGACAGGGGGCGCCTACAATGAGCAGTTCTTC
CASSLRRTGGAYNEQFF
>.|TRBJ1-1|TRBV7-8|.
TGTGCCAGCAGCTTAGCAGGGGCTTACATGAACACTGAAGCTTTCTTT
CASSLAGAYMNTEAFF
>once|TRBJ2-7|TRBV11-2|TRBD2
TGTGCCAGCAGCCGTGGGACTAGCGGGGGGACCTACGAGCAGTACTTC
CASSRGTSGGTYEQYF
>.|TRBJ2-5|TRBV7-8|.
TGTGCCAGCAGCTTAGGGAGGAGGGGAACTGAGACCCAGTACTTC
CASSLGRRGTETQYF
>.|TRBJ2-1|TRBV19|TRBD2
TGTGCCAGTAGTATATCGGGGGGGAATAATGAGCAGTTCTTC
CASSISGGNNEQFF
>.|TRBJ2-3|TRBV7-2|TRBD2
TGTGCCAGCAGCTTAGTTGGCGGGGGGACGGTCACAGATACGCAGTATTTT
CASSLVGGGTVTDTQYF
>few|TRBJ1-1|TRBV30|.
TGTGCCTGGAGGGGGCCCGGTAAGTTTGGAACTGAAGCTTTCTTT
CAWRGPGKFGTEAFF
>.|TRBJ1-3|TRBV30|.
TGTGCCTGGAGTCTAGAGGGAGGAAACACCATATATTTT
CAWSLEGGNTIYF